Below are 27 T cell receptor delta chains sequenced from a single sample in a study of gamma delta lymphoproliferative disorders and STAT genes. TCRdb called clones anew from the multiplex PCR reads with CATT. The data hold around 1,500 delta-chain clones, with roughly 1.2% observed a single time. PBMCs from patients and controls supplied the genomic DNA for sequencing. Sample: blood. These receptor sequences come from a human donor in good health.

Worth noting for this clone: The protein in TCRdb stems from a much larger clone and differs at residue 17 from this DNA's translation, likely a read error; here the protein is translated from the DNA. V usage is TRDV2 and J usage is TRDJ1; TRDD3 agrees at 9 bases. Germline CDR1 reads GEAIGNYY; CDR2 reads EKD. The CDR3 is 18 amino acids. The CDR3 sequence is CACEGLAVGDKYTDKLTF. CDR3 nucleotides: TGTGCCTGTGAAGGTCTTGCGGTGGGGGATAAGTACACCGATAAACTCACCTTT.

This clone was picked up a small number of times. The protein in TCRdb stems from a much larger clone and differs at residue 15 from this DNA's translation, likely a read error; here the protein is translated from the DNA. This chain connects TRDV1 to TRDJ1, with D perhaps TRDD3 (10 bases). Per germline, CDR1 TSWWSYY and CDR2 QGS. The ends were cut back, 1 base at V and 0 bases at J, with 30 bases in the middle. The CDR3 length is 22 residues. This CDR3 is CALGERAFLRRYWGMYTDKLIF. In DNA, the CDR3 is TGTGCTCTTGGGGAACGTGCCTTCCTACGCCGCTACTGGGGGATGTACACCGATAAACTCATCTTT.

The sample holds a few counts of this clone. The TCRdb protein comes from a much larger clone and disagrees with this DNA's translation at residue 3, likely due to a read error; the protein given here is derived from the DNA. The gene calls are TRDV1 and TRDJ1; 12 nucleotides line up with TRDD3. Germline V gives CDR1 TSWWSYY, CDR2 QGS. The CDR3 totals 22 residues. CDR3: CAHGEGGYDPGGYEENTDKLIF. The CDR3 region has the DNA TGTGCTCATGGGGAAGGGGGATATGACCCTGGGGGATACGAAGAGAACACCGATAAACTCATCTTT.

Judged by abundance, this clone is medium-sized. Only one base separates this from a far larger clonotype, so it likely reflects a read error. The chain uses TRDV2 and TRDJ1; TRDD3 aligns across 8 bases. The CDR3 is 18 residues long. The J segment lost 3 bases and the V segment lost 0 bases, leaving 14 bases of the junction unmatched. CDR1 and CDR2 from the germline V gene are GEAIGNYY and EKD. CDR3 bases: TGTGCCTGTGACACCGTACTGGGGGTCCCCTCCTACGCCGATAAACTCATCTTT. It yields the protein CACDTVLGVPSYADKLIF.

In regard to this clone: The protein given by TCRdb reflects a much larger clone and differs at residue 11 from this DNA's translation, likely from a read error; the protein shown is the DNA's translation. The chain is built from TRDV2 and TRDJ1, with 9 positions matching TRDD3. Germline loops: CDR1 GEAIGNYY, CDR2 EKD. J gave up 5 bases and V 3 bases, and 18 bases lay outside the gene matches. There are 18 residues in the CDR3. CDR3 sequence: CACDSVETGGHQGDKLIF. DNA of the CDR3: TGTGCCTGTGACTCCGTCGAGACTGGGGGACACCAAGGGGATAAACTCATCTTT.

On this clone: A read error is likely here: a far larger clone is one base away. The same CDR3 can be traced to other DNA sequences in this sample. This rearrangement joins TRDV2 to TRDJ1; 10 nucleotides align to TRDD3. V shed 7 bases and J 3 bases; nucleotides not matched to a gene: 19. Germline V gives CDR1 GEAIGNYY, CDR2 EKD. The CDR3 is 18 residues long. CDR3 in amino acids: CACDPLLGGGYSPDKLIF. The CDR3 DNA reads as TGTGCCTGCGACCCCCTCCTAGGTGGGGGATACTCCCCCGATAAACTCATCTTT.

As for this clone: TCRdb's protein, taken from a much larger clone, differs from this DNA's translation at residue 5, likely owing to a read error; the protein displayed comes from the DNA. CDR3 sequence reads: CACDPMALRGRPYVDGGYSTDKLIF. The CDR3 DNA reads TGTGCCTGTGACCCGATGGCCCTCCGAGGTCGTCCCTACGTAGACGGGGGATATTCCACCGATAAACTCATCTTT. V usage is TRDV2 and J usage is TRDJ1; 8 bases are a match to TRDD3. V lost 3 bases, J lost 1 base, and 36 bases stayed unmatched. Germline CDR1 is GEAIGNYY and CDR2 is EKD. This CDR3 has 25 amino acids.

At least ten counts were recorded for this clone. With only one base between it and a far larger clone, this is likely a read error. The chain employs TRDV1 and TRDJ1; 11 nucleotides align to TRDD3. With 1 base clipped from V and 0 bases from J, the junction kept 28 bases outside the gene matches. The CDR3 runs 25 residues. The V gene's germline CDR1 is TSWWSYY and CDR2 QGS. The CDR3 sequence: CALGEPHRLSFLLYWGIGDTDKLIF. In DNA form, the CDR3 reads TGTGCTCTTGGGGAACCCCACCGCTTATCCTTCCTACTGTACTGGGGGATAGGTGACACCGATAAACTCATCTTT.

A word on this clone: TCRdb's protein for this DNA is that of a much larger clone and differs from the translation at residue 8, likely a read error; the protein shown is the DNA translation. The V call is TRDV2, the J call TRDJ1; 7 bases agree with TRDD3. V trimming: 3 bases; J trimming: 0 bases; junction bases outside the gene matches: 6. Germline CDR1 reads GEAIGNYY; CDR2 reads EKD. The CDR3 consists of 15 residues. Here the CDR3 DNA reads TGTGCCTGTGACCAACTGGGGCGCTACACCGATAAACTCATCTTT. It specifies CACDQLGRYTDKLIF.

On this clone itself: A read error may be the cause here, since a much bigger clone is one base away. The same CDR3 arises from other DNA sequences in this sample as well. V usage is TRDV1 and J usage is TRDJ1; 9 nucleotides match TRDD2. The CDR3 spans 22 residues. V lost 3 bases and J lost 0; bases outside the gene matches: 23. Looked up from germline, CDR1 is TSWWSYY and CDR2 is QGS. The CDR3 coding sequence is TGTGCTCTTGGGGATCCTTCCTACCTAAACCCGTACTGGGGTCCCTACACCGATAAACTCATCTTT. It is translated as CALGDPSYLNPYWGPYTDKLIF.

This clone was detected a few times. TCRdb lists the protein of a much larger clone for this DNA, which differs at residue 14, so this is likely a read error; the protein given here is translated from the DNA itself. The chain couples TRDV1 to TRDJ1; TRDD3 matches 8 bases. The J segment lost 2 bases and the V segment lost 1 base, leaving 33 bases of the junction unmatched. Germline assignment: CDR1 TSWWSYY and CDR2 QGS. The CDR3 loop spans 25 amino acids. The CDR3 sequence is CALGERALVFPLGGVNPWDTDKLIF. The CDR3 nucleotides read TGTGCTCTTGGGGAACGGGCTCTAGTTTTCCCACTGGGGGGCGTTAACCCATGGGATACCGATAAACTCATCTTT.

With regard to this clone: The amino acid sequence in TCRdb belongs to a much larger clone and departs from this DNA's translation at residue 4, likely a sequencing read error; the sequence shown is translated from the DNA. The CDR3 loop reads CACEPIGDTSSYTDKLIF. CDR3 coding DNA: TGTGCCTGTGAGCCGATAGGGGATACGTCCTCATACACCGATAAACTCATCTTT. The chain recombines TRDV2 with TRDJ1; 9 bases are a match to TRDD3. CDR1 is GEAIGNYY, CDR2 EKD, per germline. Losses at the gene ends were 4 bases for V and 0 bases for J; bases not matched to a gene: 14. The CDR3 extends over 18 amino acids.

On this clone itself: This DNA's translation differs at residue 8 from TCRdb's protein, which comes from a much larger clone; a read error is likely, and the protein shown is translated from the DNA. The rearrangement uses TRDV2 and TRDJ3, with D possibly TRDD3 on 6 matching bases. Trimming shortened V by 0 bases and J by 0 bases, and 14 bases separated the two germline ends. Germline V gives CDR1 GEAIGNYY, CDR2 EKD. CDR3 length: 19 amino acids. The CDR3: CACDTLLEDTSWDTRQMFF. In DNA, the CDR3 is TGTGCCTGTGACACCCTACTGGAGGATACCTCCTGGGACACCCGACAGATGTTTTTC.

This clone showed up just a few times. The protein given by TCRdb reflects a much larger clone and differs at residue 14 from this DNA's translation, likely from a read error; the protein shown is the DNA's translation. The chain recombines TRDV2 with TRDJ1; 8 bases line up with TRDD3. The V gene's germline CDR1 is GEAIGNYY and CDR2 EKD. This CDR3 spans 18 amino acids. The DNA of the CDR3 is TGTGCCTGTGACACTCTCTCTACTGGGGGGGGCCGCACCAATAAACTCATCTTT. This gives the protein CACDTLSTGGGRTNKLIF.

This clone appeared a few times. TCRdb attributes to this sequence the protein of a much larger clone, which differs from the DNA translation at residue 13; a read error is likely, and the protein displayed is translated from the DNA. The CDR3 sequence is CACEGLAVGDKYADKLIF. For the CDR3, the DNA is TGTGCCTGTGAAGGTCTTGCGGTGGGGGATAAGTACGCCGATAAACTCATCTTT. V gene TRDV2 combines with J gene TRDJ1; TRDD3 matches at 9 bases. The CDR3 is made up of 18 amino acids. With 4 bases clipped from V and 3 bases from J, the junction kept 17 bases outside the gene matches. Per germline, CDR1 GEAIGNYY and CDR2 EKD.

A word on this clone: TCRdb's entry gives the protein of a much larger clone, which mismatches this DNA's translation at residue 11, likely from a read error; the protein reported here is translated from the DNA. The CDR3 here is CACDLMGDSDRLIF. CDR3 nucleotides: TGTGCCTGTGACCTCATGGGGGATTCCGATAGACTCATCTTT. The genes are TRDV2 and TRDJ1; 8 positions match TRDD3. The CDR3 contains 14 residues. Per the germline V gene, CDR1 is GEAIGNYY and CDR2 is EKD.

Turning to this clone: One base separates it from a far larger clone, so it is likely a read error. The same CDR3 is also encoded by other DNA sequences in this sample. The chain couples TRDV2 to TRDJ1; 9 bases align to TRDD3. This CDR3 is 18 amino acids long. Germline V CDR1 and CDR2: GEAIGNYY, EKD. Unmatched junction bases numbered 18, after V lost 3 bases and J lost 5 bases. The CDR3, as DNA: TGTGCCTGTGACTCCGTCGAGACCGGGGGATACCAAGGGGATAAACTCATCTTT. Protein product: CACDSVETGGYQGDKLIF.

By sample share, this clone is medium-sized. The chain joins TRDV2 to TRDJ1, with TRDD3 identical over 11 bases. There are 18 residues in the CDR3. V lost 3 bases and J lost 3; bases outside the gene matches: 14. From germline, CDR1 is GEAIGNYY and CDR2 EKD. This CDR3 reads CACDLLGDNTRFADKLIF. CDR3 nucleotides: TGTGCCTGTGACTTACTGGGGGATAATACCCGGTTCGCCGATAAACTCATCTTT.

This clone turned up a few times. For this DNA, TCRdb reports the protein of a much larger clone, which diverges at residue 14, most likely from a read error; the protein presented here is translated directly from the DNA. The chain joins TRAV29/DV5 to TRDJ1, with a tentative D call TRDD3 (5 bases). This CDR3 region has 18 residues. Germline CDR1 is NSMFDY and CDR2 is ISSIKDK. Trimming shortened V by 2 bases and J by 7 bases, and 30 bases separated the two germline ends. The CDR3 is CAARENWGLTGLEGKLIF. The CDR3 DNA sequence: TGTGCAGCAAGGGAAAATTGGGGTCTGACCGGGTTGGAAGGTAAACTCATCTTT.

There are many counts of this clone. The TCRdb protein comes from a much larger clone and disagrees with this DNA's translation at residue 11, likely due to a read error; the protein given here is derived from the DNA. CDR3 DNA: TGTGCCTGTGACCCTACTGGGGGAACCAGGGGCTCCTGGGACACCCGACAGATGTTTTTC. Protein sequence: CACDPTGGTRGSWDTRQMFF. The chain is built from TRDV2 and TRDJ3; 9 bases line up with TRDD3. J gave up 0 bases and V 3 bases, and 11 bases lay outside the gene matches. Germline V gene data show CDR1 as GEAIGNYY and CDR2 as EKD. The CDR3 totals 20 residues.

In the case of this clone: A read error likely explains why the TCRdb protein, taken from a much larger clone, differs from this DNA's translation at residues 8 and 13; the protein shown is translated from the DNA. The chain uses TRDV1 and TRDJ1, with 9 nucleotides matching TRDD3. Germline values: CDR1 TSWWSYY, CDR2 QGS. Trimming at V came to 2 bases and at J to 0 bases, leaving 22 bases not matched to a gene. The CDR3 consists of 22 residues. In nucleotides, the CDR3 is TGTGCTCTTGGGGAAGGGGGATGTGACCCTGGGGGATGCGAAGAGAACACCGATAAACTCATCTTT. This gives the protein CALGEGGCDPGGCEENTDKLIF.

In regard to this clone: TCRdb pairs this DNA with a much larger clone's protein that differs at residue 15, likely a read error; the protein shown was translated from the DNA. The chain has TRDV2 and TRDJ1, with 13 bases aligning to TRDD3. CDR1 and CDR2 from the germline V gene are GEAIGNYY and EKD. This CDR3 region has 18 residues. Here the CDR3 DNA reads TGTGCCTGTGACACAGTACTGGGGGATACGCGGTACACCGATGAACTCATCTTT. Protein product: CACDTVLGDTRYTDELIF.

This clone was detected many times. This DNA's translation differs at residue 15 from TCRdb's protein, which comes from a much larger clone; a read error is likely, and the protein shown is translated from the DNA. The rearrangement joins TRDV1 to TRDJ1; 11 bases align to TRDD3. Germline V gene lookup returns CDR1 TSWWSYY and CDR2 QGS. The CDR3 loop spans 19 amino acids. The CDR3 bases are TGTGCTCTTGGGGAATTTCCCTCATTGGGGGATACGCAAACCGGTAAACTCATCTTT. The encoded protein is CALGEFPSLGDTQTGKLIF.

With respect to this clone: It is likely a read error: a sequence one base away is far more abundant. This sequence joins TRDV2 and TRDJ1, with 9 bases that match TRDD3. Germline values: CDR1 GEAIGNYY, CDR2 EKD. The CDR3 consists of 17 residues. V was pared by 5 bases and J by 0 bases, with 12 bases of the junction left unmatched. CDR3 nucleotide sequence: TGTGCCTGTGGCACACTTACTGGGGGACGGGACACCGATAAACTCATCTTT. Translated, it gives CACGTLTGGRDTDKLIF.

The table lists this clone with a few counts. TCRdb's protein, taken from a much larger clone, differs from this DNA's translation at residue 10, likely owing to a read error; the protein displayed comes from the DNA. The rearrangement uses TRDV2 and TRDJ1; TRDD3 agrees at 8 bases. V was pared by 1 base and J by 1 base, with 34 bases of the junction left unmatched. The CDR3 length is 25 residues. CDR1 is GEAIGNYY, CDR2 EKD, per germline. This CDR3 is CACDTMALRSRPYVDGGYSTDKLIF. The CDR3 region has the DNA TGTGCCTGTGACACGATGGCCCTCCGAAGTCGTCCCTACGTAGACGGGGGATATTCCACCGATAAACTCATCTTT.

A word on this clone: TCRdb's protein for this DNA is that of a much larger clone and differs from the translation at residue 18, likely a read error; the protein shown is the DNA translation. This sequence joins TRDV2 and TRDJ3; 9 bases map to TRDD3. This CDR3 has 20 amino acids. Germline loops: CDR1 GEAIGNYY, CDR2 EKD. The CDR3 DNA sequence: TGTGCCTGTGACCCTACTGGGGGAACCAGGAGCTCCTGGGACACCCGACAGAAGTTTTTC. Its translation: CACDPTGGTRSSWDTRQKFF.

A word on this clone: This likely traces to a read error, being one base from a far larger clone. The chain is built from TRDV1 and TRDJ1, with D perhaps TRDD3 (6 bases). The germline V and J ends were trimmed by 4 bases and 3 bases, with 21 bases remaining between them. Germline lookup yields CDR1 TSWWSYY and CDR2 QGS. This CDR3 has 17 residues. The CDR3 spells CALGAVWGPNRADKLIF. DNA for the CDR3: TGTGCTCTTGGGGCCGTCTGGGGACCCAACCGCGCCGATAAACTCATCTTT.